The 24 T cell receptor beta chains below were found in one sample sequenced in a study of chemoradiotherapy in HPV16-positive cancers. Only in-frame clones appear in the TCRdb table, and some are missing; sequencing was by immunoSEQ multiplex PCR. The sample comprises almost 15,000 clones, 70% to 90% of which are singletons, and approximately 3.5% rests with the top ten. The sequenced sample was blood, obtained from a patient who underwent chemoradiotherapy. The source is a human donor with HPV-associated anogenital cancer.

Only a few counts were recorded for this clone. CDR3 region: CASSEIAGGSTDTQYF. DNA for the CDR3: TGTGCCAGCAGCGAGATAGCGGGAGGGAGCACAGATACGCAGTATTTT. V and J are TRBV6-4 and TRBJ2-3; 11 positions agree with TRBD2. Per the germline V gene, CDR1 is MRHNA and CDR2 is SNTAGT. The trim removed 6 bases at V and 0 bases at J, leaving 5 bases unmatched. This CDR3 comprises 16 residues.

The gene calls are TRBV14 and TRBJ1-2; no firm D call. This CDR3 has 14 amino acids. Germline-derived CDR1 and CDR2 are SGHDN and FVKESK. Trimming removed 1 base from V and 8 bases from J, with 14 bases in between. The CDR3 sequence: CASSQGLGGLGYTF. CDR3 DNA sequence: TGTGCCAGCAGCCAAGGGTTAGGTGGCCTCGGCTACACCTTC. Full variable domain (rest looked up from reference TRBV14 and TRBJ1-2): EAGVTQFPSHSVIEKGQTVTLRCDPISGHDNLYWYRRVMGKEIKFLLHFVKESKQDESGMPNNRFLAERTGGTYSTLKVQPAELEDSGVYFCASSQGLGGLGYTFGSGTRLTVV.

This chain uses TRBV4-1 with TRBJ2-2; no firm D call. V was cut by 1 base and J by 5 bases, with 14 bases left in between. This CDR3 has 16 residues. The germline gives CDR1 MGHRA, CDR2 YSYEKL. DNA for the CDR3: TGCGCCAGCAGCCAAGCCATCCTTTTTTCAACCGGGGAGCTGTTTTTT. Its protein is CASSQAILFSTGELFF.

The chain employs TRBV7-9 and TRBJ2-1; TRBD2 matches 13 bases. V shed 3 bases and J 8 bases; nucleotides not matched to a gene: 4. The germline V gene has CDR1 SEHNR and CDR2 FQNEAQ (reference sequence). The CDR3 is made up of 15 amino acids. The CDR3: CASSFGTSGVDEQFF. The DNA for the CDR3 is TGTGCCAGCAGCTTCGGGACTAGCGGGGTGGATGAGCAGTTCTTC.

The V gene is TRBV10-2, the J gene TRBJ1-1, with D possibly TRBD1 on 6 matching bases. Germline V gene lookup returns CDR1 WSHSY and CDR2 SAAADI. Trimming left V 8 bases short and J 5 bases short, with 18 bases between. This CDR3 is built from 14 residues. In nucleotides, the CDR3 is TGCGCCAGCGCTTCGGGGGGCTACGGGACTGAAGCTTTCTTT. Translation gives CASASGGYGTEAFF.

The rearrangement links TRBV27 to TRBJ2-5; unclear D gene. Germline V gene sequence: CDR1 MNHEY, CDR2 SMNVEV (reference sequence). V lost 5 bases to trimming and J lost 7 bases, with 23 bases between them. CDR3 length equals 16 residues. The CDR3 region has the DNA TGTGCCAGCAGTAATATTAGAGGACCCACCCCTATGACCCAGTACTTC. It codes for CASSNIRGPTPMTQYF.

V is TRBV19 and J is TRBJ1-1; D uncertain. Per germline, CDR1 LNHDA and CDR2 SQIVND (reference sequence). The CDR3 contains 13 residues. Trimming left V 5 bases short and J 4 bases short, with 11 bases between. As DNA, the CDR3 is TGTGCCAGTAGTGGTGAGTTGGGCACTGAAGCTTTCTTT. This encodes CASSGELGTEAFF.

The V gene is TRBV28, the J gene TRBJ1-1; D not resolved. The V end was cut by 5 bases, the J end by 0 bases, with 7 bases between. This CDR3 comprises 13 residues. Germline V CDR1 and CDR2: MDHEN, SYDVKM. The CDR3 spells CASSIIVNTEAFF. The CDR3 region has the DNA TGTGCCAGCAGTATTATCGTGAACACTGAAGCTTTCTTT.

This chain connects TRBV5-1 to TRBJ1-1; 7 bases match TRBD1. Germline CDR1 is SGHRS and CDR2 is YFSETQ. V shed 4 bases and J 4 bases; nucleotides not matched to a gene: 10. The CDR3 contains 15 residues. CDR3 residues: CASSPQGQVGTEAFF. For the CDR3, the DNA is TGCGCCAGCAGCCCACAGGGGCAGGTGGGCACTGAAGCTTTCTTT.

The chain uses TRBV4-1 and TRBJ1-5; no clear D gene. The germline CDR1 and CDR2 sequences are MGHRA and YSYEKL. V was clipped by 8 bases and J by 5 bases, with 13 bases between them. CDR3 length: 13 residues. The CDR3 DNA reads TGCGCCAGCGGAGTGGGTGGAGATCAGCCCCAGCATTTT. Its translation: CASGVGGDQPQHF.

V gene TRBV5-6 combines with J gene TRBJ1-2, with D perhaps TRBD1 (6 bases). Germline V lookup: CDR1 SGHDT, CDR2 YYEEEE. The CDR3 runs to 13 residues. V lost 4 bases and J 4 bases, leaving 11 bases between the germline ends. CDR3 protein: CASSPDSLYGYTF. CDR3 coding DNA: TGTGCCAGCAGCCCGGACAGCCTCTATGGCTACACCTTC.

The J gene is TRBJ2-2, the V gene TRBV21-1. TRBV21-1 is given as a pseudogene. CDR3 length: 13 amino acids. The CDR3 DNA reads TGTGCCAGCAGCGGAGAGGGGACCGGGGAGCTGTTTTTT. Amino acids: CASSGEGTGELFF.

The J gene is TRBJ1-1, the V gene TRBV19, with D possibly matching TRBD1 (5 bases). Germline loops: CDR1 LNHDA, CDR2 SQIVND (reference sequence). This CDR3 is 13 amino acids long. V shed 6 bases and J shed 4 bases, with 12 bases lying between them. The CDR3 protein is CASSPVRGTEAFF. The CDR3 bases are TGTGCCAGTAGCCCCGTGAGGGGCACTGAAGCTTTCTTT.

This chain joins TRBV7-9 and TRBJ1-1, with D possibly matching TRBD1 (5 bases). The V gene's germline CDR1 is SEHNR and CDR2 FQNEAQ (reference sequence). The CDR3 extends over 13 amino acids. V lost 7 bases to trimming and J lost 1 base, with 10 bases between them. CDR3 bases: TGTGCCAGCATCCGTAGGGGGAACACTGAAGCTTTCTTT. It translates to CASIRRGNTEAFF.

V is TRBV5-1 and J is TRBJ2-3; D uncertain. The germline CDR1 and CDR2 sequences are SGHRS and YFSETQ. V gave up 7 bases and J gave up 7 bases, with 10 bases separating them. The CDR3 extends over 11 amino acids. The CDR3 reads CASSALNTQYF. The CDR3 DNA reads TGCGCCAGCTCCGCCTTGAATACGCAGTATTTT.

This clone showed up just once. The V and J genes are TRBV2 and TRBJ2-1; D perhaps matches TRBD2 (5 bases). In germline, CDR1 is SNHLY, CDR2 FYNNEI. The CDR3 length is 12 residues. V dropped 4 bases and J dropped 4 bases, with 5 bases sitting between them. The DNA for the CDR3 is TGTGCCAGCAGTGCGGGGTACAATGAGCAGTTCTTC. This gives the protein CASSAGYNEQFF. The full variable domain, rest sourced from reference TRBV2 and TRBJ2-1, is EPEVTQTPSHQVTQMGQEVILRCVPISNHLYFYWYRQILGQKVEFLVSFYNNEISEKSEIFDDQFSVERPDGSNFTLKIRSTKLEDSAMYFCASSAGYNEQFFGPGTRLTVL.

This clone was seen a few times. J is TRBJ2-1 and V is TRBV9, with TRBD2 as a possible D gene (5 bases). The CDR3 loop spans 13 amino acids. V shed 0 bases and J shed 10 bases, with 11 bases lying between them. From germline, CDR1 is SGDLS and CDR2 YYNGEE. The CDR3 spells CASSVALAREQFF. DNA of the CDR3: TGTGCCAGCAGCGTAGCGCTAGCCAGGGAGCAGTTCTTC.

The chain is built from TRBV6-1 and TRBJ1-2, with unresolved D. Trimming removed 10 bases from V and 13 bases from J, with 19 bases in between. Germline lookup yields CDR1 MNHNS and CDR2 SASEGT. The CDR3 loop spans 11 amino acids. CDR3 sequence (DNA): TGTGCCACCCAAAATGGAGGGTTATCCACCTTC. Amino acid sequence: CATQNGGLSTF.

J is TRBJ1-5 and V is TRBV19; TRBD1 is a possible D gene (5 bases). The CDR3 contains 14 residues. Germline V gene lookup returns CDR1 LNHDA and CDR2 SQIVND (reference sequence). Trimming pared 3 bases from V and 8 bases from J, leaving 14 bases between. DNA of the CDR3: TGTGCCAGTAGTATCCGGGACTCTGCAGAGCCCCAGCATTTT. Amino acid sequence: CASSIRDSAEPQHF. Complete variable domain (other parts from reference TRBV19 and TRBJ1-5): DGGITQSPKYLFRKEGQNVTLSCEQNLNHDAMYWYRQDPGQGLRLIYYSQIVNDFQKGDIAEGYSVSREKKESFPLTVTSAQKNPTAFYLCASSIRDSAEPQHFGDGTRLSIL.

As DNA, the CDR3 is TGTGCCAGCAGCCAAGGGATTAGCGGGGGGGGAGGCAGAGAGACCCAGTACTTC. This encodes CASSQGISGGGGRETQYF. J is TRBJ2-5 and V is TRBV4-2, with 11 bases that match TRBD2. Germline loops: CDR1 LGHNA, CDR2 YNFKEQ. The CDR3 sequence is 18 residues long. V was pared by 1 base and J by 4 bases, with 11 bases of the junction left unmatched.

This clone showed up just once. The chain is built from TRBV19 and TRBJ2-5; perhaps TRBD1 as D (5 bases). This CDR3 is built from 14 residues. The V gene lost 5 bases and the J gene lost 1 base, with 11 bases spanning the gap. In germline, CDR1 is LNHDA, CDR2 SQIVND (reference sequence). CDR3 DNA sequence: TGTGCCAGTAGTGCAGCAAGGGGCCAAGAGACCCAGTACTTC. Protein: CASSAARGQETQYF.

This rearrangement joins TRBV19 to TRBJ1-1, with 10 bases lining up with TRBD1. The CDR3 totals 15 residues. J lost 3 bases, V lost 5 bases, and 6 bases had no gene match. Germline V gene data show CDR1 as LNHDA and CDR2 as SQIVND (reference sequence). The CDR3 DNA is TGTGCCAGTAGTCCTCGGACAGGGGGGCACACTGAAGCTTTCTTT. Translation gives CASSPRTGGHTEAFF.

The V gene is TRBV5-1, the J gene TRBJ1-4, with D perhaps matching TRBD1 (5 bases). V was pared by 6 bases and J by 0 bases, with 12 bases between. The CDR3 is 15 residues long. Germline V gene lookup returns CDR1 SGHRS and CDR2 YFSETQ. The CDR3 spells CASNLEGATNEKLFF. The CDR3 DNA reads TGCGCCAGCAACCTCGAAGGGGCAACTAATGAAAAACTGTTTTTT.

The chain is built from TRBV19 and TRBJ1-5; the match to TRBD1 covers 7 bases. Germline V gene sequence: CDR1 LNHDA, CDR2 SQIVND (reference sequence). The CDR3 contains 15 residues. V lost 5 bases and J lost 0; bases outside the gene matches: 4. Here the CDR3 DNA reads TGTGCCAGTAGTCGGGACAGTTATAGCAATCAGCCCCAGCATTTT. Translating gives CASSRDSYSNQPQHF.